This entry lists 24 T cell receptor beta chains sequenced from one sample in a study of cytomegalovirus exposure and HLA in healthy donors. Primers included in the PCR were 60 Vbeta and 13 Jbeta primers. This table comes from immunoSEQ multiplex PCR, and its TCRdb copy is limited to in-frame clones, with some not included. The table lists about 120,000 clones, 65% to 85% of them singletons, with more than 3% in the top ten. Sequencing was performed on PBMCs. The receptors were gathered from a man younger than 35 in good health and CMV-seropositive.

This chain links TRBV12-5 with TRBJ1-2; the D gene is possibly TRBD1 (5 bases). The CDR3 length is 13 residues. The germline V and J ends were trimmed by 7 bases and 8 bases, with 17 bases remaining between them. Germline CDR1 reads LGHNT; CDR2 reads FRNRAP. The CDR3 bases are TGTGCTAGTGTAGGGGCAGGGTTGAGGGGCTACACCTTC. This codes for CASVGAGLRGYTF.

The V and J genes are TRBV7-9 and TRBJ2-1; TRBD2 agrees at 9 bases. The trim removed 4 bases at V and 6 bases at J, leaving 7 bases unmatched. The CDR3 runs to 15 residues. CDR1 and CDR2 (germline): SEHNR, FQNEAQ (reference sequence). The CDR3 DNA reads as TGTGCCAGCAGCTCCCGACTAGCGGAGTTCAATGAGCAGTTCTTC. Its translation: CASSSRLAEFNEQFF.

The V and J genes are TRBV9 and TRBJ1-1; possible D gene TRBD1, 5 bases. The CDR3 contains 13 residues. Germline assignment: CDR1 SGDLS and CDR2 YYNGEE. Trimming took 2 bases from V and 7 from J, leaving 12 bases between them. In nucleotides, the CDR3 is TGTGCCAGCAGCGTGGGGGGTTATAATGAAGCTTTCTTT. Its protein is CASSVGGYNEAFF.

This chain uses TRBV18 with TRBJ1-1; 10 bases map to TRBD1. Per the germline V gene, CDR1 is KGHSH and CDR2 is LQKENI. The junction had 8 bases not matched to a gene; V was cut back by 3 bases and J by 1 base. The CDR3 spans 17 residues. The CDR3 DNA follows: TGTGCCAGCTCACCTCGGGACAGGGGATTCAGGAACACTGAAGCTTTCTTT. It specifies CASSPRDRGFRNTEAFF.

The chain links TRBV30 to TRBJ2-3; 8 nucleotides match TRBD2. The CDR3 runs to 16 residues. Germline assignment: CDR1 GTSNPN and CDR2 SVGIG (reference sequence). J gave up 1 base and V 2 bases, and 8 bases lay outside the gene matches. As DNA, the CDR3 is TGTGCCTGGAGTTGGGGAGCGGGAGCGGGCACAGATACGCAGTATTTT. Its protein is CAWSWGAGAGTDTQYF.

The rearrangement joins TRBV27 to TRBJ1-1, with 9 bases identical to TRBD1. The germline CDR1 and CDR2 sequences are MNHEY and SMNVEV (reference sequence). CDR3 length: 17 amino acids. Trimming cost V 5 bases and J 11 bases; bases outside gene matches: 21. The DNA of the CDR3 is TGTGCCAGCAGTGGGCCAACTCCACCGGGACAGGGACTTCAGGCTTTCTTT. Its translation is CASSGPTPPGQGLQAFF.

The rearrangement uses TRBV30 and TRBJ2-2; 9 bases map to TRBD2. The trim removed 8 bases at V and 0 bases at J, leaving 1 base unmatched. Per germline, CDR1 GTSNPN and CDR2 SVGIG (reference sequence). This CDR3 has 13 residues. The DNA of the CDR3 is TGTGCCGCTAGCGGGGCGAACACCGGGGAGCTGTTTTTT. As protein: CAASGANTGELFF. The full variable domain, in which reference TRBV30 and TRBJ2-2 provide the parts outside the CDR3, is SQTIHQWPATLVQPVGSPLSLECTVEGTSNPNLYWYRQAAGRGLQLLFYSVGIGQISSEVPQNLSASRPQDRQFILSSKKLLLSDSGFYLCAASGANTGELFFGEGSRLTVL.

V gene TRBV5-5 combines with J gene TRBJ2-7; 9 bases match TRBD1. The CDR3 sequence is 19 residues long. The trim removed 6 bases at V and 3 bases at J, leaving 22 bases unmatched. Germline loops: CDR1 SGHKS, CDR2 YYEKEE (reference sequence). The CDR3: CASILIPGQGTDPFYEQYF. For the CDR3, the DNA is TGTGCCAGCATCCTAATCCCGGGACAGGGAACCGACCCTTTCTACGAGCAGTACTTC.

The J gene is TRBJ2-1, the V gene TRBV5-1; 12 nucleotides line up with TRBD1. Germline values: CDR1 SGHRS, CDR2 YFSETQ. J lost 9 bases, V lost 5 bases, and 9 bases had no gene match. This CDR3 spans 15 amino acids. CDR3 sequence: CASSIGGQGAGEQFF. The CDR3 DNA reads TGCGCCAGCAGTATCGGGGGACAGGGGGCGGGTGAGCAGTTCTTC. Filled out from reference TRBV5-1 and TRBJ2-1, the complete variable domain reads KAGVTQTPRYLIKTRGQQVTLSCSPISGHRSVSWYQQTPGQGLQFLFEYFSETQRNKGNFPGRFSGRQFSNSRSEMNVSTLELGDSALYLCASSIGGQGAGEQFFGPGTRLTVL.

The table lists this clone with a count of one. The genes are TRBV5-1 and TRBJ2-3; TRBD2 agrees at 8 bases. CDR3 length equals 13 residues. Trimming took 0 bases from V and 11 from J; bases not matched to a gene: 5. The germline gives CDR1 SGHRS, CDR2 YFSETQ. The CDR3 spells CASSLGAGEVQYF. The CDR3 coding sequence is TGCGCCAGCAGCTTGGGAGCGGGAGAGGTGCAGTATTTT. The whole variable domain, filled in from reference TRBV5-1 and TRBJ2-3, reads KAGVTQTPRYLIKTRGQQVTLSCSPISGHRSVSWYQQTPGQGLQFLFEYFSETQRNKGNFPGRFSGRQFSNSRSEMNVSTLELGDSALYLCASSLGAGEVQYFGPGTRLTVL.

This clone was recorded only once. The chain has TRBV5-1 and TRBJ2-5, with 7 bases identical to TRBD1. This CDR3 region has 16 residues. Germline CDR1 reads SGHRS; CDR2 reads YFSETQ. The V and J ends lost 0 bases and 2 bases, in that order; junction bases with no gene match: 7. The CDR3 coding sequence is TGCGCCAGCAGCTTGGCCCGACAGGGCGGTCAAGAGACCCAGTACTTC. This translates into CASSLARQGGQETQYF.

The chain recombines TRBV21-1 with TRBJ2-7; TRBD1 is taken as the D call from the table, unchecked against the DNA. TRBV21-1 is classified as a pseudogene. This CDR3 has 17 residues. This CDR3 is CASSKGGQGIRAYEQYF. In DNA, the CDR3 is TGTGCCAGCAGCAAAGGTGGACAGGGGATAAGGGCCTACGAGCAGTACTTC.

The chain recombines TRBV18 with TRBJ2-7; 9 bases are a match to TRBD1. V lost 3 bases to trimming and J lost 2 bases; unmatched junction nucleotides: 2. Per the germline V gene, CDR1 is KGHSH and CDR2 is LQKENI. This CDR3 region has 14 residues. CDR3 bases: TGTGCCAGCTCACCGGGGGACAGGGCCTACGAGCAGTACTTC. As protein: CASSPGDRAYEQYF.

The CDR3 region is CASSFLGLAGVPTYEQYF. DNA of the CDR3: TGTGCCAGCAGCTTTTTGGGACTAGCGGGAGTCCCCACCTACGAGCAGTACTTC. J is TRBJ2-7 and V is TRBV7-2; 14 bases are a match to TRBD2. Germline CDR1 is SGHTA and CDR2 is FQGNSA. V dropped 3 bases and J dropped 2; count of bases not matched to a gene: 9. The CDR3 contains 18 residues.

CDR3 loop: CASSPKRTGADTEAFF. In nucleotides, the CDR3 is TGTGCCAGCAGTCCCAAAAGGACAGGGGCGGACACTGAAGCTTTCTTT. This chain connects TRBV27 to TRBJ1-1, with TRBD1 matching 9 bases. CDR1 MNHEY and CDR2 SMNVEV come from the germline V gene (reference sequence). The length of the CDR3 is 16 residues. Trimming took 5 bases from V and 3 from J; bases not matched to a gene: 10.

The chain is built from TRBV29-1 and TRBJ2-5, with 9 bases matching TRBD2. CDR1 is SQVTM and CDR2 is ANQGSEA in the germline V gene. The CDR3 extends over 14 amino acids. V lost 6 bases to trimming and J lost 4 bases; unmatched junction nucleotides: 9. The CDR3 sequence: CSVQRRLAAETQYF. The CDR3, as DNA: TGCAGCGTCCAAAGGCGACTAGCGGCAGAGACCCAGTACTTC.

The chain combines TRBV6-6 with TRBJ1-2; a possible D gene is TRBD1 (5 bases). CDR3 size: 14 residues. Deletions cut 7 bases from V and 1 base from J, with 13 bases between. Germline V gene data show CDR1 as MNHNY and CDR2 as SVGAGI (reference sequence). In DNA form, the CDR3 reads TGTGCCAGCACCAGGGACTCCGGTAACTATGGCTACACCTTC. It encodes CASTRDSGNYGYTF.

V and J are TRBV2 and TRBJ1-5, with D possibly matching TRBD1 (5 bases). The V end lost 0 bases, the J end lost 0 bases, and 15 bases lay between the germline ends. This CDR3 is 18 amino acids long. Germline loops: CDR1 SNHLY, CDR2 FYNNEI. CDR3 amino acids: CASSEALGRGYSNQPQHF. The CDR3 coding sequence is TGTGCCAGCAGTGAAGCTCTCGGAAGGGGTTATAGCAATCAGCCCCAGCATTTT.

The rearrangement uses TRBV7-9 and TRBJ2-5; 13 nucleotides line up with TRBD2. This CDR3 region has 18 residues. Per the germline V gene, CDR1 is SEHNR and CDR2 is FQNEAQ (reference sequence). V shed 4 bases and J 5 bases; nucleotides not matched to a gene: 13. The CDR3: CASSSGQPGLAGAETQYF. In nucleotides, the CDR3 is TGTGCCAGCAGCTCGGGACAGCCCGGACTAGCGGGGGCGGAGACCCAGTACTTC.

The chain is built from TRBV6-1 and TRBJ2-1; D call uncertain. This CDR3 region has 13 residues. CDR1 MNHNS and CDR2 SASEGT come from the germline V gene. The V end lost 6 bases, the J end lost 8 bases, and 14 bases lay between the germline ends. DNA of the CDR3: TGTGCCAGCAGCTCTTCGGTGGTCGATGAGCAGTTCTTC. Amino acids: CASSSSVVDEQFF.

This clone has just one count. DNA of the CDR3: TGTGCCAGCAGCTCAGATACGACTGATAACTATGGCTACACCTTC. This gives the protein CASSSDTTDNYGYTF. The chain is built from TRBV5-6 and TRBJ1-2, with D hard to call. Germline values: CDR1 SGHDT, CDR2 YYEEEE. Trimming took off 3 bases at V and 1 base at J, with 13 bases between the two ends. The CDR3 runs to 15 residues.

In DNA, the CDR3 is TGCGCCAGCAGCCAAGATAAGGAGCCGGTGGACCTGGGAGGATATGGCTACACCTTC. It yields the protein CASSQDKEPVDLGGYGYTF. The chain employs TRBV4-1 and TRBJ1-2, with no clear D. This CDR3 region has 19 residues. Germline lookup yields CDR1 MGHRA and CDR2 YSYEKL. V gave up 0 bases and J gave up 5 bases, with 25 bases separating them.

This sequence joins TRBV18 and TRBJ2-2; the D is unclear. Trimming stripped 3 bases from V and 10 bases from J, with 18 bases between. CDR1 is KGHSH and CDR2 is LQKENI in the germline V gene. The CDR3 covers 15 residues. CDR3 sequence (DNA): TGTGCCAGCTCACCGCAAATGACTCCCGGCGAGGAGCTGTTTTTT. It encodes CASSPQMTPGEELFF.

The V gene is TRBV7-2, the J gene TRBJ2-3, with no clear D. Trimming took 1 base from V and 10 from J, leaving 9 bases between them. Looked up from germline, CDR1 is SGHTA and CDR2 is FQGNSA. The CDR3 loop spans 12 amino acids. CDR3 sequence (DNA): TGTGCCAGCAGCTTAGATGCTAGATCGCAGTATTTT. Protein product: CASSLDARSQYF.